These 22 T cell receptor beta chains were sequenced from one sample in a study of metastatic and nonmetastatic thyroid tumors. Until they underwent thyroid surgery, no patient had received any treatment. TCRdb re-processed the PCR reads through MiXCR. In the table there are about 29,000 clones, 16% of which are singletons. The source material was blood. These receptors all come from a female donor with papillary thyroid cancer or a benign thyroid nodule (not recorded which). Some clones in this sample may be carry-over from other donors' samples.

The rearrangement uses TRBV4-1 and TRBJ2-3, with a possible D match to TRBD2 (6 bases). The V gene lost 8 bases and the J gene lost 9 bases, with 27 bases spanning the gap. The CDR3 is 16 amino acids. Germline V gene lookup returns CDR1 MGHRA and CDR2 YSYEKL. CDR3 bases: TGCGCCAGCCGAGGCGGGGACGTCGATATTAGCGGAACGCAGTATTTT. Residues: CASRGGDVDISGTQYF.

In its sample, this clone was seen many times. The chain employs TRBV20-1 and TRBJ2-2; no reliable D call. The CDR3 extends over 12 amino acids. From germline, CDR1 is DFQATT and CDR2 SNEGSKA (reference sequence). The germline V and J ends were trimmed by 6 bases and 6 bases, with 11 bases remaining between them. The CDR3 sequence is CSATLYAGELFF. The CDR3 DNA sequence: TGCAGTGCCACCTTGTACGCCGGGGAGCTGTTTTTT.

This clone was seen at least ten times. The gene calls are TRBV7-6 and TRBJ2-1; D is perhaps TRBD1 (6 bases). The CDR3 sequence is 13 residues long. Trimming left V 5 bases short and J 7 bases short, with 12 bases between. CDR1 is SGHVS, CDR2 FNYEAQ, per germline. The CDR3 region is CASSLGGSNEQFF. CDR3 nucleotide sequence: TGTGCCAGCAGCCTAGGGGGTAGTAATGAGCAGTTCTTC. Full variable domain (rest looked up from reference TRBV7-6 and TRBJ2-1): GAGVSQSPRYKVTKRGQDVALRCDPISGHVSLYWYRQALGQGPEFLTYFNYEAQQDKSGLPNDRFSAERPEGSISTLTIQRTEQRDSAMYRCASSLGGSNEQFFGPGTRLTVL.

This clone was observed a few times. The chain has TRBV27 and TRBJ2-3; D remains ambiguous. Trimming shortened V by 3 bases and J by 6 bases, and 16 bases separated the two germline ends. The V gene's germline CDR1 is MNHEY and CDR2 SMNVEV (reference sequence). There are 15 residues in the CDR3. The CDR3 region has the DNA TGTGCCAGCAGTTTCCGACCAACCTCTCGGGATACGCAGTATTTT. Encoded protein: CASSFRPTSRDTQYF.

This clone was found a few times. A clone one base away is much larger, so this may be a read error. V is TRBV7-9 and J is TRBJ1-1; 7 nucleotides line up with TRBD1. CDR1 and CDR2 (germline): SEHNR, FQNEAQ (reference sequence). Germline trimming cut 3 bases from V and 12 bases from J; bases unmatched to any gene: 7. The CDR3 totals 12 residues. The CDR3 region has the DNA TGTGCCAGCAGCTTCCGACAGGGCGACTCTTTCTTT. It specifies CASSFRQGDSFF.

V usage is TRBV11-2 and J usage is TRBJ2-1; TRBD2 agrees at 9 bases. V gave up 5 bases and J gave up 5 bases; unmatched junction bases: 10. Germline CDR1 and CDR2: SGHAT and FQNNGV. The CDR3 has 16 residues. CDR3 region: CASSPSSGKMDNEQFF. The CDR3 region has the DNA TGTGCCAGCAGCCCGTCTAGCGGGAAAATGGACAATGAGCAGTTCTTC. The variable domain in full, completed from reference TRBV11-2 and TRBJ2-1, reads EAGVAQSPRYKIIEKRQSVAFWCNPISGHATLYWYQQILGQGPKLLIQFQNNGVVDDSQLPKDRFSAERLKGVDSTLKIQPAKLEDSAVYLCASSPSSGKMDNEQFFGPGTRLTVL.

This clone appeared many times. The V call is TRBV11-3, the J call TRBJ2-5; D may be TRBD1 (5 bases). Trimming took 8 bases from V and 1 from J, leaving 17 bases between them. This CDR3 spans 15 amino acids. The V gene's germline CDR1 is SGHNT and CDR2 YENEEA. CDR3 sequence: CASGHGSHRQETQYF. CDR3 sequence (DNA): TGTGCCAGCGGACACGGATCTCATCGCCAAGAGACCCAGTACTTC.

This clone appeared many times. The V and J genes are TRBV5-1 and TRBJ1-4, with D tentatively TRBD1 (5 bases). V shed 0 bases and J shed 2 bases, with 8 bases lying between them. The CDR3 is 15 residues long. Germline loops: CDR1 SGHRS, CDR2 YFSETQ. In nucleotides, the CDR3 is TGCGCCAGCAGCTTGGATCCAGGGACTAATGAAAAACTGTTTTTT. Amino acid sequence: CASSLDPGTNEKLFF.

Here the CDR3 reads CATMRENTGEPFF. CDR3 DNA sequence: TGTGCCACCATGCGGGAGAACACCGGGGAGCCATTTTTT. The chain employs TRBV24-1 and TRBJ2-2, with 7 positions matching TRBD2. Germline V gene sequence: CDR1 KGHDR, CDR2 SFDVKD. The CDR3 extends over 13 amino acids. J lost 17 bases, V lost 8 bases, and 16 bases had no gene match.

In its sample, this clone was seen many times. The chain joins TRBV20-1 to TRBJ2-5; 7 positions agree with TRBD2. Trimming took 4 bases from V and 5 from J; bases not matched to a gene: 10. CDR3 length equals 14 residues. Germline V gene data show CDR1 as DFQATT and CDR2 as SNEGSKA (reference sequence). The CDR3 loop is CSATPQGGRETQYF. In nucleotides, the CDR3 is TGCAGTGCTACCCCCCAGGGAGGGAGGGAGACCCAGTACTTC.

The sample holds one count of this clone. The V call is TRBV5-1, the J call TRBJ2-6, with TRBD1 matching 7 bases. V trimming: 2 bases; J trimming: 2 bases; junction bases outside the gene matches: 4. The CDR3 contains 16 residues. The germline gives CDR1 SGHRS, CDR2 YFSETQ. The CDR3 here is CASSLQGNAGANVLTF. In DNA form, the CDR3 reads TGCGCCAGCAGCTTACAGGGGAACGCTGGGGCCAACGTCCTGACTTTC.

This clone was observed a handful of times. The CDR3 coding sequence is TGTGCCAGCAGCAAAGGAAGAGGGGTAGGGGGCTACACCTTC. It encodes CASSKGRGVGGYTF. The chain employs TRBV28 and TRBJ1-2, with D perhaps matching TRBD1 (5 bases). V was shortened by 6 bases and J by 8 bases, with 19 bases between the two germline ends. The germline gives CDR1 MDHEN, CDR2 SYDVKM. The CDR3 has 14 amino acids.

The rearrangement uses TRBV5-1 and TRBJ2-7; D is perhaps TRBD1 or TRBD2 (5 bases each). Germline loops: CDR1 SGHRS, CDR2 YFSETQ. This CDR3 is 16 amino acids long. The V end lost 3 bases, the J end lost 1 base, and 17 bases lay between the germline ends. The CDR3 loop reads CASSWAWDGRSYEQYF. In DNA form, the CDR3 reads TGCGCCAGCAGCTGGGCCTGGGACGGACGTTCCTACGAGCAGTACTTC.

This clone was counted at least ten times. The rearrangement joins TRBV19 to TRBJ2-3; D is unresolved. The CDR3 covers 12 residues. Germline CDR1 LNHDA, CDR2 SQIVND (reference sequence). V was cut by 4 bases and J by 6 bases, with 8 bases left in between. CDR3 in amino acids: CASSKSSDTQYF. CDR3 nucleotides: TGTGCCAGTAGTAAGTCTTCCGATACGCAGTATTTT.

This clone was picked up many times. The chain employs TRBV5-1 and TRBJ2-1, with D maybe TRBD2 (5 bases). The CDR3 is made up of 14 amino acids. Germline assignment: CDR1 SGHRS and CDR2 YFSETQ. The V end was cut by 4 bases, the J end by 1 base, with 9 bases between. CDR3 protein: CASSHGGSYNEQFF. CDR3 sequence (DNA): TGCGCCAGCAGCCATGGAGGATCCTACAATGAGCAGTTCTTC.

This clone was recorded many times. The chain employs TRBV2 and TRBJ2-3; D is unresolved. The V end lost 6 bases, the J end lost 1 base, and 11 bases lay between the germline ends. The CDR3 is 14 residues long. Germline values: CDR1 SNHLY, CDR2 FYNNEI. In DNA, the CDR3 is TGTGCCAGCAGGGCCGGCCGCGGCACAGATACGCAGTATTTT. This sequence encodes CASRAGRGTDTQYF.

Ten or more counts support this clone. This rearrangement joins TRBV10-1 to TRBJ2-1; TRBD2 is a possible D gene (5 bases). V was shortened by 0 bases and J by 15 bases, with 15 bases between the two germline ends. Germline CDR1 WNHNN, CDR2 SYGVQD (reference sequence). This CDR3 is 13 amino acids long. The CDR3 reads CASSESPGRARFF. As DNA, the CDR3 is TGCGCCAGCAGTGAGTCGCCCGGGCGGGCCAGGTTCTTC.

This clone was recorded at least ten times. This chain uses TRBV9 with TRBJ2-7; 10 bases are a match to TRBD1. The CDR3 extends over 16 amino acids. Germline loops: CDR1 SGDLS, CDR2 YYNGEE. V dropped 3 bases and J dropped 3; count of bases not matched to a gene: 9. CDR3 sequence reads: CASSARPGQGYYEQYF. Here the CDR3 DNA reads TGTGCCAGCAGCGCCCGACCGGGACAGGGGTACTACGAGCAGTACTTC.

This clone was observed at least ten times. CDR3 amino acids: CASGPGQGYYGYTF. CDR3 nucleotide sequence: TGTGCCAGCGGACCGGGACAGGGGTACTATGGCTACACCTTC. This chain uses TRBV27 with TRBJ1-2; 10 bases agree with TRBD1. This CDR3 contains 14 residues. Trimming removed 8 bases from V and 3 bases from J; junction bases left unmatched: 6. CDR1 and CDR2 from the germline V gene are MNHEY and SMNVEV (reference sequence).

This clone was counted only a few times. V is TRBV10-3 and J is TRBJ2-7; 9 bases fit TRBD1. Germline V gene sequence: CDR1 ENHRY, CDR2 SYGVKD. V shed 7 bases and J 5 bases; nucleotides not matched to a gene: 9. The length of the CDR3 is 14 residues. CDR3 nucleotide sequence: TGTGCCATCAAAAGCCCCTGGACAGGGGACGAGCAGTACTTC. The encoded protein is CAIKSPWTGDEQYF.

The V gene is TRBV11-2, the J gene TRBJ2-1; the D is unclear. In germline, CDR1 is SGHAT, CDR2 FQNNGV. V lost 5 bases to trimming and J lost 2 bases, with 13 bases between them. CDR3 length: 15 amino acids. Here the CDR3 reads CASSLATGTYNEQFF. CDR3 coding DNA: TGTGCCAGCAGCCTTGCTACGGGTACCTACAATGAGCAGTTCTTC.

The rearrangement joins TRBV28 to TRBJ2-1; D is undetermined. The V gene's germline CDR1 is MDHEN and CDR2 SYDVKM. This CDR3 is 13 amino acids long. Trimming took off 10 bases at V and 7 bases at J, with 17 bases between the two ends. CDR3 amino acids: CATRWDNLNEQFF. The CDR3 DNA is TGTGCCACCCGATGGGATAACCTAAATGAGCAGTTCTTC. Combining the CDR3 with reference TRBV28 and TRBJ2-1 gives the whole variable domain DVKVTQSSRYLVKRTGEKVFLECVQDMDHENMFWYRQDPGLGLRLIYFSYDVKMKEKGDIPEGYSVSREKKERFSLILESASTNQTSMYLCATRWDNLNEQFFGPGTRLTVL.